This T cell receptor (beta chain) comes out of a study of ipilimumab plus nivolumab after autologous stem cell transplantation. The wider study: Both relapsed and primary refractory DLBCL were included.

Method: immunoSEQ multiplex PCR; TCRdb's copy keeps in-frame clones and lacks some. This sample yields 10,000 to 15,000 clones, of which 73% are seen a single time; 15% to 20% belongs to the top ten. With 2 bases clipped from V and 0 bases from J, the junction kept 4 bases outside the gene matches. Germline CDR1 reads LGHNA; CDR2 reads YNFKEQ. The CDR3 spans 16 residues. The starting material was PBMCs, obtained in a trial of ipilimumab plus nivolumab as post-transplant consolidation. The chain combines TRBV4-2 with TRBJ2-7, with 10 bases lining up with TRBD2. The source of this sequence is a male donor with diffuse large B-cell lymphoma. The CDR3 sequence is CASSQLTSGDSYEQYF. CDR3 nucleotide sequence: TGTGCCAGCAGCCAACTAACTAGCGGGGACTCCTACGAGCAGTACTTC.